This T cell receptor (beta chain) comes out of a study of CD8+ T cells in alopecia areata. RNA was extracted and reverse transcribed into cDNA as the sequencing template. The table came from immunoSEQ multiplex PCR; TCRdb's copy has only in-frame clones and leaves some out. The sample yields a few hundred thousand clones, roughly two fifths seen once. CDR3 size: 15 residues. Germline CDR1 and CDR2: SGHTA and FQGNSA. Trimming pared 1 base from V and 7 bases from J, leaving 16 bases between. Overall study results and limits: Scalp clonality dropped significantly under tofacitinib, as did expanded CD8+ top-100 clones. Although TCR sharing was seen in mice, sharing across patients was less clear, possibly for HLA-related reasons.

This clone was observed many times. Antigen specificity is unknown. Treatment given: oral pan-JAK inhibitor, 5-10 mg twice daily. The source material was CD4+ T cells sorted from blood, sampled at approximately week 30, from a patient treated with tofacitinib. This sequence was found in a human donor with alopecia areata. V is TRBV7-2 and J is TRBJ1-1; no definite D call. The CDR3 reads CASSLGRVRVGEAFF. Written as DNA, the CDR3 is TGTGCCAGCAGCTTAGGACGGGTTCGCGTTGGTGAAGCTTTCTTT.